The rows below give T cell receptor beta chains drawn from one sample of a study of human T cells and chemical hapten exposure. TCRdb analysed the RACE reads with MiXCR anew, one entry per CDR3 protein. The repertoire holds more than 70,000 distinct CDR3 sequences, with around 7.9% as singletons. The material was whole blood, obtained in connection with sensitization to the hapten diphenylcyclopropenone (DPC). The receptors originated from a man aged 40-55 years with alopecia areata. Some clones in this sample may be carry-over from other donors' samples. The CDR3 runs from the conserved cysteine through the conserved F or W. The D gene is left open where the match is weak. The size of a clone is reported for some rows only, either as once, few or many, or as a class for expanded clones.

size	V	J	D	CDR3	DNA
many	TRBV27	TRBJ2-7	.	CASSLSRDHEQYF	TGTGCCAGCAGTTTGTCCAGGGACCACGAGCAGTACTTC
many	TRBV12-3/TRBV12-4	TRBJ1-4	.	CASTLRLGGNEKLFF	TGTGCCAGCACCTTGCGTCTAGGGGGAAATGAAAAACTGTTTTTT
few	TRBV5-1	TRBJ2-5	TRBD2	CASSFVPSGTSETQYF	TGCGCCAGCAGTTTTGTTCCTAGCGGGACCTCGGAGACCCAGTACTTC
many	TRBV29-1	TRBJ2-3	TRBD2	CSVAPSGGFTDTQYF	TGCAGCGTTGCCCCTAGCGGGGGGTTCACAGATACGCAGTATTTT
few	TRBV25-1	TRBJ1-1	.	CASSEVGIGVNTEAFF	TGTGCCAGCAGTGAAGTCGGGATCGGGGTAAACACTGAAGCTTTCTTT
few	TRBV5-1	TRBJ2-2	.	CASSSDGANTGELFF	TGCGCCAGCAGTTCCGACGGAGCGAACACCGGGGAGCTGTTTTTT
few	TRBV7-9	TRBJ1-6	.	CASSSRYDALHF	TGTGCCAGCAGCTCCCGGTATGACGCGCTCCACTTT
.	TRBV9	TRBJ2-1	.	CASSVQVQPYNEQFF	TGTGCCAGCAGCGTACAGGTTCAGCCCTACAATGAGCAGTTCTTC
many	TRBV10-3	TRBJ2-6	.	CATQSQDSGANVLTF	TGTGCCACCCAGAGTCAGGATTCTGGGGCCAACGTCCTGACTTTC
.	TRBV7-9	TRBJ2-1	.	CASSLATGEQFF	TGTGCCAGCAGCTTAGCGACTGGTGAGCAGTTCTTC
.	TRBV20-1	TRBJ2-2	.	CSARDSGGGDGELFF	TGCAGTGCTAGAGATTCTGGAGGGGGAGACGGGGAGCTGTTTTTT
few	TRBV7-2	TRBJ2-5	TRBD2	CASSLASGRGQETQYF	TGTGCCAGCAGCTTAGCGAGCGGGAGGGGACAAGAGACCCAGTACTTC
few	TRBV7-2	TRBJ2-3	TRBD2	CASSSPGTSGRSDTQYF	TGTGCCAGCAGCTCTCCCGGGACTAGCGGGAGGAGCGATACGCAGTATTTT
.	TRBV7-2	TRBJ2-5	TRBD1	CASSPAGQGLKTQYF	TGTGCCAGCAGCCCGGCGGGACAGGGTCTAAAGACCCAGTACTTC
few	TRBV27	TRBJ2-1	.	CASRTPRGGYNEQFF	TGTGCCAGCAGAACACCCAGGGGGGGATACAATGAGCAGTTCTTC
.	TRBV7-9	TRBJ1-1	.	CASSLVASLGRYTEAFF	TGTGCCAGCAGCTTAGTTGCATCCTTGGGCCGGTACACTGAAGCTTTCTTT
many	TRBV7-2	TRBJ2-1	TRBD2	CASSSPPGTTEQFF	TGTGCCAGCAGCTCGCCCCCAGGGACTACTGAGCAGTTCTTC
few	TRBV25-1	TRBJ2-1	.	CASSAGPTLSPDNEQFF	TGTGCCAGCAGTGCCGGACCGACACTTTCTCCCGACAATGAGCAGTTCTTC
few	TRBV3-1	TRBJ2-1	.	CASSQDGPSEQFF	TGTGCCAGCAGCCAAGATGGCCCGAGTGAGCAGTTCTTC
many	TRBV12-3/TRBV12-4	TRBJ2-2	.	CASSPLGGRTGELFF	TGTGCCAGCAGCCCGTTGGGAGGACGCACCGGGGAGCTGTTTTTT
many	TRBV7-9	TRBJ1-3	.	CASSFGGPSSGNTIYF	TGTGCCAGCAGCTTCGGTGGGCCAAGCTCTGGAAACACCATATATTTT
few	TRBV7-3	TRBJ2-3	TRBD1	CASRLTGGGTDTQYF	TGTGCCAGCAGACTGACAGGGGGCGGCACAGATACGCAGTATTTT
.	TRBV6-2/TRBV6-3	TRBJ2-7	TRBD1	CASSYSSATGPGEQYF	TGTGCCAGCAGTTACTCGAGTGCGACAGGGCCTGGGGAGCAGTACTTC
few	TRBV29-1	TRBJ2-1	TRBD2	CSVEDWTSGNYNEQFF	TGCAGCGTTGAAGATTGGACTAGCGGGAACTACAATGAGCAGTTCTTC
few	TRBV19	TRBJ1-4	TRBD1	CASSSTGTENEKLFF	TGTGCCAGTAGTTCCACCGGGACAGAAAATGAAAAACTGTTTTTT
many	TRBV28	TRBJ2-4	.	CASSFRAAKNIQYF	TGTGCCAGCAGTTTCAGGGCGGCCAAAAACATTCAGTACTTC
few	TRBV14	TRBJ1-1	.	CASSQDDFGAGAFF	TGTGCCAGCAGCCAAGATGATTTCGGGGCGGGAGCTTTCTTT
.	TRBV20-1	TRBJ2-1	TRBD1	CSARDRDSVFNEQFF	TGCAGTGCTAGAGATAGGGACAGCGTATTCAATGAGCAGTTCTTC
.	TRBV6-2/TRBV6-3	TRBJ2-1	TRBD2	CASNGGSSYNEQFF	TGTGCCAGTAACGGGGGGAGCTCCTACAATGAGCAGTTCTTC
.	TRBV4-2	TRBJ2-3	.	CASSQDRRPDNTQYF	TGTGCCAGCAGCCAAGATAGGCGACCTGATAATACGCAGTATTTT
many	TRBV12-3/TRBV12-4	TRBJ1-6	.	CASSARQTYNSPLHF	TGTGCCAGCAGTGCCCGACAGACCTATAATTCACCCCTCCACTTT
.	TRBV7-3	TRBJ2-1	.	CASSFGPVSNEQFF	TGTGCCAGCAGCTTCGGACCCGTGAGCAATGAGCAGTTCTTC
.	TRBV14	TRBJ2-1	TRBD2	CASSQDSRGLSGSSYNEQFF	TGTGCCAGCAGCCAAGATTCACGGGGGTTAAGCGGGAGTTCCTACAATGAGCAGTTCTTC
.	TRBV20-1	TRBJ2-7	.	CSARDLADSSYEQYF	TGCAGTGCTAGAGACCTCGCGGACAGCTCCTACGAGCAGTACTTC
many	TRBV5-1	TRBJ1-6	TRBD1	CASSEMGQDNSPLHF	TGCGCCAGCAGCGAGATGGGACAGGATAATTCACCCCTCCACTTT
.	TRBV15	TRBJ2-1	TRBD2	CATSRELAGGYNEQFF	TGTGCCACCAGCAGAGAACTAGCGGGAGGGTACAATGAGCAGTTCTTC
.	TRBV6-2/TRBV6-3	TRBJ2-2	.	CASSHPRGAGELFF	TGTGCCAGCAGCCACCCAAGGGGGGCCGGGGAGCTGTTTTTT
many	TRBV29-1	TRBJ2-3	.	CSVEGYSTDTQYF	TGCAGCGTTGAAGGCTATTCCACAGATACGCAGTATTTT
few	TRBV19	TRBJ1-2	.	CASLDRPSSANYGYTF	TGTGCCAGCTTAGACAGGCCCTCCTCAGCTAACTATGGCTACACCTTC
.	TRBV28	TRBJ2-1	TRBD2	CASKVAGGPGEQFF	TGTGCCAGCAAAGTAGCGGGAGGGCCTGGTGAGCAGTTCTTC
.	TRBV9	TRBJ2-5	TRBD2	CASSVEPGLAGEETQYF	TGTGCCAGCAGCGTAGAGCCTGGACTAGCGGGAGAGGAGACCCAGTACTTC
.	TRBV18	TRBJ1-1	TRBD1	CASSPLRQGANTEAFF	TGTGCCAGCTCACCTCTAAGACAGGGGGCCAACACTGAAGCTTTCTTT
.	TRBV12-3/TRBV12-4	TRBJ2-1	TRBD2	CASTIFLAGGVAILEQFF	TGTGCCAGCACCATCTTCCTAGCGGGAGGAGTCGCGATCCTTGAGCAGTTCTTC
once	TRBV6-4	TRBJ1-2	.	CASSDSGSPNYGYTF	TGTGCCAGCAGTGACTCGGGCAGTCCTAACTATGGCTACACCTTC
many	TRBV20-1	TRBJ1-5	.	CSAIRGTNQPQHF	TGCAGTGCTATACGGGGCACCAATCAGCCCCAGCATTTT
few	TRBV28	TRBJ2-4	TRBD2	CAHTGGLAKNIQYF	TGTGCCCATACGGGGGGACTAGCCAAAAACATTCAGTACTTC
many	TRBV20-1	TRBJ2-3	.	CSAGQTDTQYF	TGCAGTGCTGGGCAGACAGATACGCAGTATTTT
.	TRBV9	TRBJ2-3	TRBD2	CASSFRAGGGRGTDTQYF	TGTGCCAGCAGCTTCCGGGCGGGAGGGGGAAGAGGGACAGATACGCAGTATTTT
many	TRBV29-1	TRBJ2-1	TRBD1	CSVWTGLNEQFF	TGCAGCGTTTGGACAGGGCTGAATGAGCAGTTCTTC
.	TRBV6-1	TRBJ2-1	.	CASSFGQGGNEQFF	TGTGCCAGCAGTTTTGGACAGGGAGGGAATGAGCAGTTCTTC
many	TRBV27	TRBJ1-1	.	CASSRGNTEAFF	TGTGCCAGCAGTCGAGGGAACACTGAAGCTTTCTTT
few	TRBV12-3/TRBV12-4	TRBJ2-3	TRBD2	CASSFPPLAGVPIGTQYF	TGTGCCAGCAGTTTCCCCCCTCTAGCGGGAGTACCCATAGGTACGCAGTATTTT
.	TRBV25-1	TRBJ2-4	TRBD1	CASRDTGGAENIQYF	TGTGCCAGCAGGGATACAGGGGGCGCCGAAAACATTCAGTACTTC
many	TRBV6-6	TRBJ1-6	.	CASTPQIGDGTPLHF	TGTGCCAGCACCCCCCAGATAGGAGATGGGACACCCCTCCACTTT
many	TRBV27	TRBJ1-1	.	CASSFENMNTEAFF	TGTGCCAGCAGTTTCGAAAACATGAACACTGAAGCTTTCTTT
many	TRBV20-1	TRBJ2-3	TRBD2	CSARGAGGYTDTQYF	TGCAGTGCCAGAGGAGCGGGGGGGTACACAGATACGCAGTATTTT